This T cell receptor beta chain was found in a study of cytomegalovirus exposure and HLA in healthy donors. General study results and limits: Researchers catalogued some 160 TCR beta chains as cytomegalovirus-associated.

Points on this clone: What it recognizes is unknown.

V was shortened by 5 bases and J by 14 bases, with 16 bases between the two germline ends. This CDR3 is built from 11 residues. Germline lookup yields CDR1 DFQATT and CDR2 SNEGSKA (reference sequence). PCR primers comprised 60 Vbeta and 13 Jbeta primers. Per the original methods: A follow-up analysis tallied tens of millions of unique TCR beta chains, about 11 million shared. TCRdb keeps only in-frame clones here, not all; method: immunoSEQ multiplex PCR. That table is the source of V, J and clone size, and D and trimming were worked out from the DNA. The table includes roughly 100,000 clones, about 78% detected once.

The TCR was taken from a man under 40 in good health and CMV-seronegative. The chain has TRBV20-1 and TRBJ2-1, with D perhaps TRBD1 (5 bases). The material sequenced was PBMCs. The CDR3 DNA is TGCAGTGCTCCACTACAGGTAAAAAAGTTCTTC. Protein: CSAPLQVKKFF.